The text below deals with one T cell receptor beta chain. Authors' analysis steps: Estimation of nucleated cell counts relied on the amplification of reference gene primers. Using immunoSEQ multiplex PCR, the repertoire was profiled, and TCRdb retains in-frame clones only, with some absent. That table gives V, J and clone size, and the DNA gave D and trimming. The sample records about 150,000 clones, around 83% being singletons. This sample was included in a study of blood T cell repertoires in COVID-19. Study-level background: The United States, Italy and Spain supplied acute and convalescent COVID-19 samples. PBMCs, B-cell-depleted T cells, or T cells provided the cDNA or gDNA that made up the material.

The TCR originated in a woman between 50 and 59 years old with acute or convalescent COVID-19. The sequencing input was peripheral blood.

The CDR3 reads CASSQQGGAGTEAFF. The CDR3 nucleotides read TGTGCCAGCAGCCAACAGGGAGGCGCTGGCACTGAAGCTTTCTTT. The chain has TRBV3-1 (or the pseudogene TRBV3-2) and TRBJ1-1, with D possibly being TRBD1 (5 bases). Between the trimmed V and J ends, which lost 2 bases and 4 bases, there was a span of 14 bases. The CDR3 length is 15 residues. Per the germline V gene, CDR1 is LGHDT and CDR2 is YNNKEL (reference sequence).